This T cell receptor (beta chain) comes out of a study of metastatic and nonmetastatic thyroid tumors. For the study at large: Malignant thyroid and benign thyroid patients provided blood and tumor or nodule tissue whose repertoires were compared.

Germline V lookup: CDR1 SQVTM, CDR2 ANQGSEA. This CDR3 spans 12 amino acids. The V and J ends lost 6 bases and 3 bases respectively, with 12 bases between them. Nobody among the patients had been given any treatment before thyroid surgery. Many counts were recorded for this clone. Per the authors' pipeline: A distant-metastasis classifier for papillary thyroid cancer was built using CDR3 differences across clinicopathological groups. TCRdb reassembled clones from the PCR reads with MiXCR. These V and J calls rely on TCRdb rather than the paper's analysis. The data hold approximately 30,000 clones, with roughly 4% observed a single time.

Sequencing was done on a sample of blood. The sequence derives from a male donor with papillary thyroid cancer or a benign thyroid nodule (not recorded which). Some clones in this sample may be carry-over from other donors' samples. The J gene is TRBJ2-7, the V gene TRBV29-1; weak D call: TRBD1 (5 bases). CDR3 residues: CSVSSRGYEQYF. CDR3 bases: TGCAGCGTCTCTTCTAGGGGCTACGAGCAGTACTTC.